A selection of T cell receptor beta chains follows, all from one sample in a study of Graves' ophthalmopathy and Graves' hyperthyroidism. TCRdb redid the calling of the multiplex PCR reads with MiXCR, one entry per CDR3 protein. The sample consists of hundreds of thousands of distinct CDR3 sequences, around a fifth of them appearing once. Sequences were obtained from peripheral blood. These receptors all stem from a woman under 30 with stable Graves' hyperthyroidism. Some clones in this sample may be carry-over from other donors' samples. Both conserved end residues are part of each CDR3. A D gene is named only where the DNA matches it firmly. Clone size is given for some rows only: seen once, a few or many times, or a class if the clone is expanded.

d_gene	v_gene	j_gene	abundance	CDR3nt	CDR3aa
-	TRBV7-2	TRBJ1-2	many	TGTGCCAGCAGCTTAAGTACGATTGGCTACACCTTC	CASSLSTIGYTF
-	TRBV6-1	TRBJ1-6	many	TGTGCCAGCAGGGGGACGCCCACATGGTCACCCCTCCACTTT	CASRGTPTWSPLHF
TRBD2	TRBV19	TRBJ2-7	-	TGTGCCACCAGCACATCTACTACCGGGACTAGAGTCTACGAGCAGTACTTC	CATSTSTTGTRVYEQYF
TRBD1	TRBV7-2	TRBJ1-2	many	TGTGCCAGCAGCTACAGGGGTATCTATGGCTACACCTTC	CASSYRGIYGYTF
TRBD2	TRBV28	TRBJ2-5	-	TGTGCCAGCAGTTTAGGAGGACTAGTTGGGGAGACCCAGTACTTC	CASSLGGLVGETQYF
-	TRBV6-1	TRBJ2-5	many	TGTGCCAGCATCCCAGGAGGGGCGGGCGAGACCCAGTACTTC	CASIPGGAGETQYF
-	TRBV19	TRBJ2-5	-	TGTGCCAGTAGTATCTTCGGAAACCAAGAGACCCAGTACTTC	CASSIFGNQETQYF
TRBD2	TRBV13	TRBJ2-7	-	TGTGCCAGCAGCCCAGCGGGACTAGCGGGAACCCCCGAGCAGTACTTC	CASSPAGLAGTPEQYF
TRBD2	TRBV6-2/TRBV6-3	TRBJ2-7	-	TGTGCCAGCAGTTACTCGCTGACAGGGAACGGGACTAGCGGGAGGGGTGGCGAGCAGTACTTC	CASSYSLTGNGTSGRGGEQYF
-	TRBV28	TRBJ2-1	few	TGTGCCAGCAAGAAGAACCCCCATTCGGATGAGCAGTTCTTC	CASKKNPHSDEQFF
-	TRBV19	TRBJ1-6	many	TGTGCCAGCATCTCGGGGGCGGGTTCACCCCTCCACTTT	CASISGAGSPLHF
TRBD1	TRBV6-1	TRBJ2-2	many	TGTGCCAGCAGCCCCCGGACAGGGAACACCGGGGAGCTGTTTTTT	CASSPRTGNTGELFF
-	TRBV2	TRBJ1-1	-	TGTGCCAGCAGTGAGCTAGGGCACCCGAACACTGAAGCTTTCTTT	CASSELGHPNTEAFF
-	TRBV10-3	TRBJ2-2	-	TGTGCCATCAGGCCAGGGACGTACGCGAACACCGGGGAGCTGTTTTTT	CAIRPGTYANTGELFF
-	TRBV12-3/TRBV12-4	TRBJ2-7	many	TGTGCCAGCAGTTTATTCCTGTCTGAGCATCCCTACGAGCAGTACTTC	CASSLFLSEHPYEQYF
TRBD2	TRBV20-1	TRBJ2-7	many	TGCAGTGCTAGCCCCGGGACTAGCGGGAAGTACGAGCAGTACTTC	CSASPGTSGKYEQYF
-	TRBV12-3/TRBV12-4	TRBJ2-7	-	TGTGCCAGCAGTCCGCCAGGGTCCGGTGAGCAGTACTTC	CASSPPGSGEQYF
-	TRBV9	TRBJ1-3	many	TGTGCCAGCAGCGTAGGGCGGAATACGGCTGGAAACACCATATATTTT	CASSVGRNTAGNTIYF
TRBD1	TRBV5-1	TRBJ1-5	many	TGCGCCAGCAGCAAGACAGGGGGCAATCAGCCCCAGCATTTT	CASSKTGGNQPQHF
-	TRBV6-1	TRBJ2-7	-	TGTGCCAGCCGACAGGAGTACACCTACGAGCAGTACTTC	CASRQEYTYEQYF
-	TRBV11-2	TRBJ1-5	many	TGTGCCAGCAGTTTAGGCTACGGCGAACGGCCCCAGCATTTT	CASSLGYGERPQHF
-	TRBV2	TRBJ2-5	many	TGTGCCAGCAGTGACAACTTGGCACTGGAGGCAGGGTACTTC	CASSDNLALEAGYF
TRBD1	TRBV12-3/TRBV12-4	TRBJ1-1	-	TGTGCCAGCAGCAGTCCCGTGGGACAGCACGGGCGCACTGATGCTTTCTTT	CASSSPVGQHGRTDAFF
TRBD1	TRBV7-3	TRBJ2-2	-	TGTGCCAGCAGCTTGGGCAGGGGGTTTGGCACCGGGGAGCTGTTGTTT	CASSLGRGFGTGELLF
-	TRBV29-1	TRBJ2-7	many	TGCAGCGTTGGGGGCGGCAGCCTCTACGAGCAGTACTTC	CSVGGGSLYEQYF
-	TRBV27	TRBJ1-2	few	TGTGCCAGCGGGGAGGGTAACAGGTTGGCCTATGGCTACACCTTC	CASGEGNRLAYGYTF
-	TRBV6-2/TRBV6-3	TRBJ1-1	-	TGTGCCAGCAGTTACGGGGGGGTTACTGAAGCTTTCTTT	CASSYGGVTEAFF
-	TRBV6-5	TRBJ1-1	-	TGTGCCAGCAGTTACTCCGACGGCGTGAAAGCTTTCTTT	CASSYSDGVKAFF
-	TRBV15	TRBJ2-7	once	TGTGCCACCAGCCCCCAAGCTAGTGGAGTCGTGGACGAGCAGTACTTC	CATSPQASGVVDEQYF
-	TRBV12-3/TRBV12-4	TRBJ1-2	few	TGTGCCAGCAGTATCAATAGGCGGACGGTAGGCTACACCTTC	CASSINRRTVGYTF
-	TRBV28	TRBJ2-7	-	TGTGCCAGCAGACGCAGGGAAGTCGAGCAGTACTTC	CASRRREVEQYF
-	TRBV12-3/TRBV12-4	TRBJ1-6	-	TGTGCCAGCAGTTTACTGGGGCGTTCACCCCTCCACTTT	CASSLLGRSPLHF
TRBD2	TRBV5-1	TRBJ2-7	many	TGCGCCAGCAGCTCACGGACTAGCGGGTTACCGTACGAGCAGTACTTC	CASSSRTSGLPYEQYF
-	TRBV12-3/TRBV12-4	TRBJ1-1	many	TGTGCCAGCAGTCCCCTCCTGTTAGACGACGGGACTGAAGCTTTCTTT	CASSPLLLDDGTEAFF
TRBD2	TRBV10-3	TRBJ2-7	-	TGTGCCATCAGTGATCCTGCTAGCGGGAGTTACGAGCAGTACTTC	CAISDPASGSYEQYF
-	TRBV27	TRBJ2-7	few	TGTGCCAGCAGTTCGAAGGGGCGGCCGTACGAGCAGTACTTC	CASSSKGRPYEQYF